The 17 T cell receptor beta chains presented below share a single source sample, sequenced in a study of prognosis after radiotherapy for stage I lung cancer. Two-round multiplex PCR on genomic DNA was the method by which TCR beta CDR3 was amplified. For every TRBV and TRBJ gene, a specific primer was used in first-round PCR. TCRdb redid the calling of the multiplex PCR reads with MiXCR, one entry per CDR3 protein. The sample contains tens of thousands of distinct CDR3 sequences, around 30% of which appear only once. This sample comprised PBMCs, obtained before or after stereotactic body radiation therapy (not recorded which). Receptors originate from a donor at least 50 years old with non-small cell lung cancer.

This clonotype was detected many times. The chain couples TRBV18 to TRBJ2-5, with D maybe TRBD1 (5 bases). CDR3 length: 15 residues. V lost 3 bases and J 7 bases, leaving 18 bases between the germline ends. CDR1 and CDR2 (germline): KGHSH, LQKENI. The CDR3 region has the DNA TGTGCCAGCTCACCCGAGACAGCCCACTCGAGGACCCAGTACTTC. Protein: CASSPETAHSRTQYF. Combining the CDR3 with reference TRBV18 and TRBJ2-5 gives the whole variable domain NAGVMQNPRHLVRRRGQEARLRCSPMKGHSHVYWYRQLPEEGLKFMVYLQKENIIDESGMPKERFSAEFPKEGPSILRIQQVVRGDSAAYFCASSPETAHSRTQYFGPGTRLLVL.

With respect to this clonotype: A read error likely explains this, since a far larger clone differs by one base. The chain uses TRBV7-9 and TRBJ2-1; D gene uncertain. V was shortened by 5 bases and J by 4 bases, with 15 bases between the two germline ends. Germline V gene sequence: CDR1 SEHNR, CDR2 FQNEAQ (reference sequence). The length of the CDR3 is 15 residues. Here the CDR3 DNA reads TGTGCCAGCAGCCCAACGGGTCTCAGATACAATGAGCAGTTCTTC. Protein sequence: CASSPTGLRYNEQFF.

This clonotype was observed at least ten times. The chain recombines TRBV29-1 with TRBJ2-1; D is undetermined. This CDR3 region has 12 residues. In germline, CDR1 is SQVTM, CDR2 ANQGSEA. Trimming left V 4 bases short and J 5 bases short, with 9 bases between. DNA for the CDR3: TGCAGCGTTGCACCGATGAACAATGAGCAGTTCTTC. It specifies CSVAPMNNEQFF.

This clonotype has a count of ten or more. V usage is TRBV29-1 and J usage is TRBJ1-1; possible D gene TRBD1, 5 bases. CDR1 is SQVTM, CDR2 ANQGSEA, per germline. The CDR3 is 12 residues long. The V and J ends lost 4 bases and 5 bases respectively, with 11 bases between them. The CDR3 DNA reads TGCAGCGTTGGGAGGGGCGGAACTGAAGCTTTCTTT. The encoded protein is CSVGRGGTEAFF.

This clonotype has ten or more counts. The chain carries TRBV18 and TRBJ2-1, with unresolved D. CDR3 length: 13 residues. V was shortened by 2 bases and J by 8 bases, with 10 bases between the two germline ends. Per germline, CDR1 KGHSH and CDR2 LQKENI. The CDR3 region has the DNA TGTGCCAGCTCACCAAAGTGGGTAGATGAGCAGTTCTTC. It is translated as CASSPKWVDEQFF.

The chain carries TRBV5-1 and TRBJ1-5; 9 bases align to TRBD1. The CDR3 runs to 14 residues. Unmatched junction bases numbered 3, after V lost 4 bases and J lost 4 bases. Germline V CDR1 and CDR2: SGHRS, YFSETQ. CDR3 region: CASSPDRGNQPQHF. The CDR3 coding sequence is TGCGCCAGCAGCCCTGACAGGGGGAATCAGCCCCAGCATTTT.

This clonotype was found many times. The chain is built from TRBV27 and TRBJ2-5, with D tentatively TRBD1 (6 bases). The CDR3 covers 14 residues. Trimming shortened V by 5 bases and J by 7 bases, and 17 bases separated the two germline ends. Germline CDR1 and CDR2: MNHEY and SMNVEV (reference sequence). Written as DNA, the CDR3 is TGTGCCAGCAGTCTAGGGACACTAGAGGGGACCCAGTACTTC. The encoded protein is CASSLGTLEGTQYF.

The CDR3: CASSRRLQGARTGELFF. DNA of the CDR3: TGTGCCAGTAGCCGAAGACTTCAGGGGGCGCGCACCGGGGAGCTGTTTTTT. The chain has TRBV27 and TRBJ2-2; TRBD1 matches at 8 bases. The CDR3 loop spans 17 amino acids. With V trimmed by 9 bases and J by 4 bases, 16 bases remained unmatched. Germline V gene sequence: CDR1 MNHEY, CDR2 SMNVEV (reference sequence).

Notes on this clonotype: The likely explanation is a read error, given a far larger clone one base away. The chain has TRBV7-9 and TRBJ2-7; a weak D match, TRBD1 (6 bases). CDR1 and CDR2 from the germline V gene are SEHNR and FQNEAQ (reference sequence). The V end lost 5 bases, the J end lost 7 bases, and 18 bases lay between the germline ends. This CDR3 spans 14 amino acids. This chain's CDR3 is CASSVSRDKREQYF. CDR3 nucleotides: TGTGCCAGCAGCGTCAGCCGGGACAAAAGAGAGCAGTACTTC.

In its sample, this clonotype was seen many times. This rearrangement joins TRBV6-2 or TRBV6-3 to TRBJ2-3, with TRBD2 matching over 7 bases. CDR3 length: 15 amino acids. Unmatched junction bases numbered 4, after V lost 2 bases and J lost 2 bases. Germline CDR1 reads MNHEY; CDR2 reads SVGEGT. CDR3 coding DNA: TGTGCCAGCAGTTACGGCGGGACTAACACAGATACGCAGTATTTT. It yields the protein CASSYGGTNTDTQYF.

In its sample, this clonotype was seen many times. The rearrangement joins TRBV27 to TRBJ1-5; D might be TRBD1 (5 bases). Trimming removed 3 bases at V and 1 base at J, with 10 bases between. This CDR3 is built from 15 residues. Germline lookup yields CDR1 MNHEY and CDR2 SMNVEV (reference sequence). The CDR3 is CASSFRGSSNQPQHF. The CDR3 nucleotides read TGTGCCAGCAGTTTTAGGGGCTCAAGCAATCAGCCCCAGCATTTT.

This clonotype appeared many times. The chain combines TRBV9 with TRBJ2-2; 8 nucleotides align to TRBD2. Germline-derived CDR1 and CDR2 are SGDLS and YYNGEE. V was clipped by 4 bases and J by 1 base; unmatched bases: 3. This CDR3 has 15 amino acids. The CDR3 DNA is TGTGCCAGCAGCCTCAGCGGGGGGAACACCGGGGAGCTGTTTTTT. Protein: CASSLSGGNTGELFF.

This clonotype has ten or more counts. The CDR3, as DNA: TGTGCCAGCAGCTTAGCCCCGAGTCGGGGTTATGAGCAGTTCTTC. It is translated as CASSLAPSRGYEQFF. V is TRBV7-9 and J is TRBJ2-1; D perhaps matches TRBD2 (5 bases). The V and J ends lost 0 bases and 8 bases respectively, with 14 bases between them. The V gene's germline CDR1 is SEHNR and CDR2 FQNEAQ (reference sequence). CDR3 length: 15 amino acids. Combining the CDR3 with reference TRBV7-9 and TRBJ2-1 gives the whole variable domain DTGVSQNPRHKITKRGQNVTFRCDPISEHNRLYWYRQTLGQGPEFLTYFQNEAQLEKSRLLSDRFSAERPKGSFSTLEIQRTEQGDSAMYLCASSLAPSRGYEQFFGPGTRLTVL.

Concerning this clonotype itself: With only one base between it and a far larger clone, this is likely a read error. V is TRBV6-6 and J is TRBJ2-7; weak D call: TRBD2 (5 bases). Germline CDR1 is MNHNY and CDR2 is SVGAGI (reference sequence). The CDR3 sequence is 15 residues long. CDR3 bases: TGTGCCAGCAGTTACTCGTTGGACTCTGCCTACGAGCGGTACTTC. Amino acid sequence: CASSYSLDSAYERYF.

This clonotype was recorded many times. This chain's CDR3 is CASSVASAGGRYGEQFF. Here the CDR3 DNA reads TGTGCCAGCAGCGTAGCTTCCGCGGGGGGGCGGTACGGTGAGCAGTTCTTC. The chain recombines TRBV9 with TRBJ2-1; 9 bases are a match to TRBD2. The CDR3 is 17 amino acids. Trimming at V came to 0 bases and at J to 9 bases, leaving 13 bases not matched to a gene. The V gene's germline CDR1 is SGDLS and CDR2 YYNGEE.

This rearrangement joins TRBV6-5 to TRBJ1-3; 10 nucleotides line up with TRBD1. Unmatched junction bases numbered 12, after V lost 4 bases and J lost 6 bases. The CDR3 spans 17 residues. The germline V gene has CDR1 MNHEY and CDR2 SVGAGI. The CDR3 DNA follows: TGTGCCAGCAGTTCCCTGGGGACAGGGGTTGTTGCAAACACCATATATTTT. Protein: CASSSLGTGVVANTIYF.

This clonotype appeared many times. This rearrangement joins TRBV7-2 to TRBJ1-5, with D unclear. This CDR3 is 15 amino acids long. V dropped 2 bases and J dropped 7 bases, with 15 bases sitting between them. Germline CDR1 SGHTA, CDR2 FQGNSA. The CDR3 coding sequence is TGTGCCAGCAGCTTATATGTGTCGGCGAACCAGCCCCAGCATTTT. Translated, it gives CASSLYVSANQPQHF.